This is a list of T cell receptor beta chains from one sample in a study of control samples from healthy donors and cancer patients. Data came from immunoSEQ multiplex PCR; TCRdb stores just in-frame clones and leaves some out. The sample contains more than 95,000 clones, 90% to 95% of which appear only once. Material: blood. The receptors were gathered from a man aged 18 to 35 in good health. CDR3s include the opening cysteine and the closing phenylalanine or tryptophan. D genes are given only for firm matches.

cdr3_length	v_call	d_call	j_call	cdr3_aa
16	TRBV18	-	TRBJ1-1	CASSRDILQGNTEAFF
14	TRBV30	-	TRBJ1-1	CAWTVISGVDEAFF
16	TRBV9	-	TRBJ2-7	CASSPGMSQSSYEQYF
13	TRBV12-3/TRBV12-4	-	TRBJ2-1	CASSLAASNEQFF
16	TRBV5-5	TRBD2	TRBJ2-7	CASSLALGTSGVVQYF
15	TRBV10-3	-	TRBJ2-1	CAISQRESSYNEQFF
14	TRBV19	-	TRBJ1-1	CASSIDRVLTEAFF
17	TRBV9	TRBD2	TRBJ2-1	CASSVGWGAGGPNEQFF
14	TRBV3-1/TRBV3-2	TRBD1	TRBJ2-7	CASSPGTATYEQYF
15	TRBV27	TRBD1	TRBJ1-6	CASRIQGAFNSPLHF
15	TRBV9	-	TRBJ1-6	CASSVTGQNGSPLHF
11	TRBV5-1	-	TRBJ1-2	CASRLRGGYTF
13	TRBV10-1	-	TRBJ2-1	CASSLAQGNEQFF
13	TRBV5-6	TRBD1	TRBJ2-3	CASSTGTVDTQYF
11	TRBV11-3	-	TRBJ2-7	CASSDTGEQYF
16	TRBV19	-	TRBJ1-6	CATRAVPGQDNSPLHF
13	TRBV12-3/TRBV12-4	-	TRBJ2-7	CASSLGRGNEQYF
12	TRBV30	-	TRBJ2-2	CAWIGGAGELFF
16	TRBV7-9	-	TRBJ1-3	CASRSADSTLGNTIYF
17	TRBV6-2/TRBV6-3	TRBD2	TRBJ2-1	CASSTGGVGLGYNEQFF
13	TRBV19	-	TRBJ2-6	CAGGQTGANVLTF
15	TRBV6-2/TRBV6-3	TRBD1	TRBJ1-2	CASSTLDRGVGGYTF
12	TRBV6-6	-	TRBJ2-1	CASTSTRGEQFF
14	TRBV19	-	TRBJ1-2	CASTPVRGFYGYTF
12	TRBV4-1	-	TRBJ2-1	CASGGVGNEQFF
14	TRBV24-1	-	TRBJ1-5	CATSDQGSNQPQHF
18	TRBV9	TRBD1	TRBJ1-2	CASSVAGGAGKLNYGYTF
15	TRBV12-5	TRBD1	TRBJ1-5	CASGFGQATNQPQHF
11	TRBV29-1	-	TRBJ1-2	CSVEPLGGYTF
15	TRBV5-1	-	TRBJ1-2	CASSGTGITNYGYTF
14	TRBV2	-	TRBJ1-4	CASSFPSQDEKLFF
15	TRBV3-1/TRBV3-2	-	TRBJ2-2	CASSRRAVNTGELFF
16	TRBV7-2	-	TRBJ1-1	CASSPSPTVIVTEAFF
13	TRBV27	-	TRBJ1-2	CASSWGSNYGYTF
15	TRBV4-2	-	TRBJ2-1	CASSHRTGDSNEQFF
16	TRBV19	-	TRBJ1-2	CASSIVTGATLFSYTF
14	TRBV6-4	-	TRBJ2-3	CASSDSGDTDTQYF
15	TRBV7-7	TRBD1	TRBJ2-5	CASSLEGTGEETQYF
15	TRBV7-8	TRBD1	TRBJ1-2	CASSSSRDRAYGYTF
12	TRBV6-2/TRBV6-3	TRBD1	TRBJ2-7	CASSPDRVLEYF
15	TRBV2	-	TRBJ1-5	CATRKKGLHNQPQHF
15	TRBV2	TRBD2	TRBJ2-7	CASSDLAGDSYEQYF
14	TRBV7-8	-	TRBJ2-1	CASSPSPRVREQFF
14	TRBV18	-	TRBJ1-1	CASSPVLGNTEAFF
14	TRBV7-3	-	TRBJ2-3	CASSGPGSTDTQYF
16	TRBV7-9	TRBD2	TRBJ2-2	CASSQVLAGGTGELFF
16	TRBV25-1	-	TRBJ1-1	CASARGHWGGVTEAFF
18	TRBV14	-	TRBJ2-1	CASSQDRLEGETYNEQFF
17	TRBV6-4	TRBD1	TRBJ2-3	CASSDLPPGQGRHTQYF
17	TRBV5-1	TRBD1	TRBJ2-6	CASSLAGTGTGANVLTF
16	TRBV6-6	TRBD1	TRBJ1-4	CASSSLQGGTNEKLFF
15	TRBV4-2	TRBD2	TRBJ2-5	CASSPTSGPQETQYF